The source of this T cell receptor beta chain is a study of T-cell reconstitution after alpha-beta-depleted transplantation in children. Library preparation (for TCRbeta) was performed with unique molecular identifiers. TCRdb called the PCR reads again in MiXCR, with one record for every CDR3 protein. The sample includes some 830,000 distinct CDR3 sequences, 15% to 20% of them seen just once. As to this clonotype: Its antigen is unknown.

Study results and limitations: The main origin of T-cell counts and diversity one year after transplant was newly produced T cells.

V lost 5 bases and J lost 10, with 24 bases in between. Germline assignment: CDR1 SGHTA and CDR2 FQGNSA. The CDR3 covers 16 residues. The sample was PBMCs, mostly from graft donor cells, taken 360 days after TCRalphabeta/CD19-depleted stem cell transplant. The V call is TRBV7-2, the J call TRBJ2-1; perhaps TRBD2 as D (6 bases). The source of this sequence is a male patient between 5 and 17 years old who had a stem cell transplant for acute lymphoblastic leukemia, so the T cells may come from the graft donor. CDR3: CASSPHERGATIEQFF. The CDR3 coding sequence is TGTGCCAGCAGCCCCCACGAGCGCGGGGCCACTATCGAGCAGTTCTTC. The full variable domain, completed using reference TRBV7-2 and TRBJ2-1, is GAGVSQSPSNKVTEKGKDVELRCDPISGHTALYWYRQSLGQGLEFLIYFQGNSAPDKSGLPSDRFSAERTGGSVSTLTIQRTQQEDSAVYLCASSPHERGATIEQFFGPGTRLTVL.